This passage covers 3 T cell receptor beta chains from one sample sequenced in a study of human T cells and chemical hapten exposure. Using its own MiXCR run on the 5' RACE reads, TCRdb lists one record per CDR3 protein. This sample has about 120,000 distinct CDR3 sequences, with roughly 19% found just once. Total RNA was isolated from whole blood that had not been fractionated. The receptors derive from a human donor in good health.

This chain joins TRBV2 and TRBJ2-1, with D maybe TRBD1 (5 bases). The CDR3 totals 13 residues. The germline CDR1 and CDR2 sequences are SNHLY and FYNNEI. V shed 3 bases and J shed 7 bases, with 10 bases lying between them. The CDR3 loop reads CASSEQGMNEQFF. The CDR3 DNA sequence: TGTGCCAGCAGTGAGCAGGGTATGAATGAGCAGTTCTTC.

This clonotype has just a few counts. V gene TRBV3-1 combines with J gene TRBJ2-5, with TRBD1 as a possible D gene (5 bases). The V gene lost 0 bases and the J gene lost 3 bases, with 11 bases spanning the gap. Germline lookup yields CDR1 LGHDT and CDR2 YNNKEL (reference sequence). CDR3 length equals 15 residues. The CDR3 DNA sequence: TGTGCCAGCAGCCAAGATCACAGGACGGAAGAGACCCAGTACTTC. Translation gives CASSQDHRTEETQYF.

The chain is built from TRBV29-1 and TRBJ1-1; the D gene is possibly TRBD1 (5 bases). The CDR3 is 12 amino acids. In germline, CDR1 is SQVTM, CDR2 ANQGSEA. V was cut by 7 bases and J by 0 bases, with 9 bases left in between. The DNA of the CDR3 is TGCAGCGCGGGGGGGGTGAACACTGAAGCTTTCTTT. It translates to CSAGGVNTEAFF.